These 17 T cell receptor beta chains originate from one sample sequenced in a study of identical twins. TCRdb ran MiXCR on the 5' RACE reads and lists one entry per CDR3 protein. The sample consists of around 1.7 million distinct CDR3 sequences, about 30% of them appearing once. The sequenced material came from cord blood. These receptors were obtained from a newborn girl in good health.

The chain uses TRBV6-5 and TRBJ1-2, with D possibly matching TRBD1 (6 bases). The CDR3 spans 15 residues. Germline V gives CDR1 MNHEY, CDR2 SVGAGI. The V and J ends lost 6 bases and 6 bases respectively, with 20 bases between them. Here the CDR3 DNA reads TGTGCCAGCAGCCTAGCCTGGGGGCAGGGAGATGGCTACACCTTC. Its translation: CASSLAWGQGDGYTF.

The table lists this clonotype with a few counts. This chain joins TRBV20-1 and TRBJ2-1; 10 bases line up with TRBD2. Germline V lookup: CDR1 DFQATT, CDR2 SNEGSKA (reference sequence). The CDR3 has 15 residues. Trimming cost V 5 bases and J 1 base; bases outside gene matches: 5. The CDR3 sequence is CSASGLASSYNEQFF. CDR3 DNA sequence: TGCAGTGCTTCGGGACTAGCGTCTTCCTACAATGAGCAGTTCTTC.

A few counts support this clonotype. The V and J genes are TRBV25-1 and TRBJ2-1; possible D gene TRBD1, 6 bases. The CDR3 covers 14 residues. Deletions cut 4 bases from V and 5 bases from J, with 12 bases between. In germline, CDR1 is MGHDK, CDR2 SYGVNS. CDR3 DNA sequence: TGTGCCAGCAGTGGGGGGACAATCAACAATGAGCAGTTCTTC. Translation: CASSGGTINNEQFF.

The chain links TRBV7-2 to TRBJ1-2, with TRBD1 matching 11 bases. CDR1 and CDR2 from the germline V gene are SGHTA and FQGNSA. This CDR3 is 14 amino acids long. The V gene end was trimmed by 8 bases and the J gene end by 2 bases; junction bases not matched to a gene: 4. CDR3 region: CASVRTGGNYGYTF. The CDR3 DNA reads TGTGCCAGCGTACGGACAGGGGGCAACTATGGCTACACCTTC.

This clonotype was seen only a few times. This sequence joins TRBV12-3 or TRBV12-4 and TRBJ2-1, with 13 bases identical to TRBD2. The V and J ends lost 6 bases and 8 bases, in that order; junction bases with no gene match: 7. The CDR3 is 15 amino acids. The CDR3 loop is CASSPNGLAGDEQFF. The CDR3 DNA reads TGTGCCAGCAGCCCGAACGGACTAGCGGGGGATGAGCAGTTCTTC.

This clonotype was observed a single time. The J gene is TRBJ2-5, the V gene TRBV4-2; 7 nucleotides match TRBD1. The ends lost 1 base at V and 11 bases at J; junction bases unmatched: 16. Germline CDR1 reads LGHNA; CDR2 reads YNFKEQ. CDR3 size: 16 residues. CDR3 DNA sequence: TGTGCCAGCAGCCAAGTTTTCCGGACAGGATCCAATGAGCAGTACTTC. As protein: CASSQVFRTGSNEQYF.

The rearrangement joins TRBV20-1 to TRBJ1-2; no clear D gene. Per germline, CDR1 DFQATT and CDR2 SNEGSKA (reference sequence). This CDR3 spans 16 amino acids. With 0 bases removed from V and 0 bases from J, the gap between germline ends came to 14 bases. This CDR3 reads CSARDGRAPANYGYTF. The CDR3 DNA follows: TGCAGTGCTAGAGATGGGCGGGCCCCAGCTAACTATGGCTACACCTTC.

This clonotype was seen more than once but under ten times. The genes are TRBV20-1 and TRBJ2-3; D gene ambiguous. The CDR3 is 15 residues long. V was cut by 0 bases and J by 5 bases, with 15 bases left in between. From germline, CDR1 is DFQATT and CDR2 SNEGSKA (reference sequence). The CDR3 here is CSARDHQRSLDTQYF. CDR3 nucleotides: TGCAGTGCTAGAGATCACCAACGCTCCCTAGATACGCAGTATTTT.

For the CDR3, the DNA is TGTGCCAGCAGCTTTGGGCAGGGACTCCTCGGCAATCAGCCCCAGCATTTT. This translates into CASSFGQGLLGNQPQHF. The chain links TRBV7-2 to TRBJ1-5; perhaps TRBD1 as D (5 bases). The CDR3 contains 17 residues. The germline V gene encodes CDR1 SGHTA and CDR2 FQGNSA. Trimming removed 3 bases from V and 2 bases from J, with 17 bases in between. Full variable domain (outside the CDR3, taken from reference TRBV7-2 and TRBJ1-5): GAGVSQSPSNKVTEKGKDVELRCDPISGHTALYWYRQSLGQGLEFLIYFQGNSAPDKSGLPSDRFSAERTGGSVSTLTIQRTQQEDSAVYLCASSFGQGLLGNQPQHFGDGTRLSIL.

The V and J genes are TRBV5-1 and TRBJ2-3; tentatively, D is TRBD2 (6 bases). Germline V lookup: CDR1 SGHRS, CDR2 YFSETQ. The V end lost 4 bases, the J end lost 1 base, and 13 bases lay between the germline ends. The CDR3 runs to 15 residues. The CDR3 coding sequence is TGCGCCAGCAGCGAGTCTAGCGCCCGCACAGATACGCAGTATTTT. This translates into CASSESSARTDTQYF.

This clonotype has only a few counts. The V and J genes are TRBV24-1 and TRBJ2-7; 10 bases fit TRBD2. Germline V gene sequence: CDR1 KGHDR, CDR2 SFDVKD. J gave up 6 bases and V 1 base, and 2 bases lay outside the gene matches. The length of the CDR3 is 14 residues. CDR3 nucleotides: TGTGCCACCAGTGATTTAGCTAGCGGGAGCGAGCAGTACTTC. Its protein product is CATSDLASGSEQYF.

This clonotype was counted between two and nine times. Relative to the germline gene, one junction end is altered; a read error may explain this. The chain is built from TRBV4-2 and TRBJ1-6; D ambiguous. This CDR3 is built from 15 residues. Germline V gene data show CDR1 as LGHNA and CDR2 as YNFKEQ. CDR3 DNA: TGTGCCAGCAGCCAACTTCAACTTGACAATTCACCCCCCCACTTT. Translation: CASSQLQLDNSPPHF.

This clonotype was counted a few times. DNA for the CDR3: TGTGCCAGCAGAAGCCCTCAGGGGCAATTTCAGCCCCAGCATTTT. Its protein is CASRSPQGQFQPQHF. The rearrangement links TRBV6-2 or TRBV6-3 to TRBJ1-5; D possibly corresponds to TRBD1 (6 bases). Trimming shortened V by 6 bases and J by 6 bases, and 18 bases separated the two germline ends. Per the germline V gene, CDR1 is MNHEY and CDR2 is SVGEGT. The CDR3 totals 15 residues.

This clonotype came up a few times. The rearrangement joins TRBV6-1 to TRBJ2-3; 8 bases are a match to TRBD1. Germline V gene sequence: CDR1 MNHNS, CDR2 SASEGT. With 7 bases clipped from V and 0 bases from J, the junction kept 9 bases outside the gene matches. The CDR3 has 16 residues. The CDR3 region has the DNA TGTGCCAGCAAGGACAGGGTGATTTCTAGCACAGATACGCAGTATTTT. Residues: CASKDRVISSTDTQYF.

The chain has TRBV6-1 and TRBJ1-5, with D possibly being TRBD1 (5 bases). CDR1 and CDR2 from the germline V gene are MNHNS and SASEGT. V dropped 6 bases and J dropped 2 bases, with 14 bases sitting between them. The CDR3 consists of 15 residues. This CDR3 is CASRRGKVGNQPQHF. The CDR3 DNA sequence: TGTGCCAGCAGAAGGGGAAAGGTGGGCAATCAGCCCCAGCATTTT.

The table lists this clonotype with many counts. The rearrangement links TRBV2 to TRBJ2-1, with a weak D call TRBD2 (6 bases). CDR1 is SNHLY and CDR2 is FYNNEI in the germline V gene. This CDR3 contains 14 residues. Trimming stripped 5 bases from V and 6 bases from J, with 14 bases between. Here the CDR3 reads CASSRPGVLNEQFF. As DNA, the CDR3 is TGTGCCAGCAGTAGACCGGGGGTGCTCAATGAGCAGTTCTTC.

CDR3 bases: TGTGCCAGCAGCTTAGGCCTACAGGGGACAAACGAGCAGTACTTC. Its translation: CASSLGLQGTNEQYF. The rearrangement links TRBV13 to TRBJ2-7, with TRBD1 matching 7 bases. The CDR3 totals 15 residues. Germline CDR1 is PRHDT and CDR2 is FYEKMQ (reference sequence). J was trimmed by 5 bases and V by 0 bases; bases with no gene match: 7.